Presented here are 23 T cell receptor beta chains from one specimen sequenced in a study of blood T cell repertoires in COVID-19. Using immunoSEQ multiplex PCR, the repertoire was profiled, and TCRdb retains in-frame clones only, with some absent. The sample contains about 78,000 clones, roughly 86% of which appear only once. The source material was peripheral blood. These receptor sequences come from an older woman with acute or convalescent COVID-19.

This sequence joins TRBV20-1 and TRBJ1-2; tentatively, D is TRBD1 (6 bases). The CDR3 is 11 residues long. CDR1 is DFQATT, CDR2 SNEGSKA, per germline (reference sequence). Trimming removed 5 bases from V and 6 bases from J, with 10 bases in between. The CDR3 sequence is CSADRNHGYTF. The CDR3 region has the DNA TGCAGTGCTGACAGGAATCATGGCTACACCTTC.

The gene calls are TRBV4-2 and TRBJ2-1, with 15 nucleotides matching TRBD2. Germline CDR1 LGHNA, CDR2 YNFKEQ. The CDR3 is 16 amino acids. Germline trimming cut 4 bases from V and 7 bases from J; bases unmatched to any gene: 5. This chain's CDR3 is CASSLAGTSGGNEQFF. In DNA form, the CDR3 reads TGTGCCAGCAGCCTGGCCGGGACTAGCGGGGGGAATGAGCAGTTCTTC.

The gene calls are TRBV7-7 and TRBJ2-2; TRBD2 agrees at 9 bases. CDR1 SSHAT and CDR2 FNYEAQ come from the germline V gene (reference sequence). Unmatched junction bases numbered 5, after V lost 2 bases and J lost 4 bases. There are 16 residues in the CDR3. The CDR3 region has the DNA TGTGCCAGCAGCTTATATAGCGGGAGCGGCACCGGGGAGCTGTTTTTT. Translated: CASSLYSGSGTGELFF.

The rearrangement joins TRBV5-5 to TRBJ2-7, with 8 positions matching TRBD1. CDR1 is SGHKS, CDR2 YYEKEE, per germline (reference sequence). CDR3 length: 19 residues. V lost 0 bases and J lost 3; bases outside the gene matches: 17. The CDR3 here is CASSLAIGTGILVVYEQYF. The CDR3, as DNA: TGTGCCAGCAGCTTGGCCATCGGGACAGGAATCCTAGTAGTCTACGAGCAGTACTTC.

This sequence joins TRBV5-1 and TRBJ1-1; D remains ambiguous. The CDR3 spans 15 residues. V gave up 0 bases and J gave up 5 bases, with 14 bases separating them. Looked up from germline, CDR1 is SGHRS and CDR2 is YFSETQ. The CDR3 spells CASSLALLGGTEAFF. For the CDR3, the DNA is TGCGCCAGCAGCTTGGCCCTCCTTGGCGGAACTGAAGCTTTCTTT.

The chain uses TRBV28 and TRBJ1-5, with TRBD1 matching over 9 bases. After removal of 10 bases from V and 7 bases from J, the junction contained 11 bases not matched to a gene. The CDR3 covers 14 residues. Germline CDR1 MDHEN, CDR2 SYDVKM. The CDR3 region has the DNA TGTGCCACCCGCTCCGGGACAGGGAACCAGCCCCAGCATTTT. The encoded protein is CATRSGTGNQPQHF.

The table lists this clone with a count of one. The chain links TRBV5-4 to TRBJ1-1; D perhaps matches TRBD1 (5 bases). The V gene lost 3 bases and the J gene lost 3 bases, with 12 bases spanning the gap. This CDR3 has 14 amino acids. CDR1 is SGHNT and CDR2 is YYREEE in the germline V gene (reference sequence). The CDR3 protein is CASSSAGRYTEAFF. In nucleotides, the CDR3 is TGTGCCAGCAGCTCGGCGGGACGTTACACTGAAGCTTTCTTT.

The chain carries TRBV6-5 and TRBJ2-6; tentative D call: TRBD1 (6 bases). Per the germline V gene, CDR1 is MNHEY and CDR2 is SVGAGI. The CDR3 totals 16 residues. Deletions cut 4 bases from V and 4 bases from J, with 14 bases between. The CDR3 reads CASSWQPGAGANVLTF. CDR3 nucleotide sequence: TGTGCCAGCAGTTGGCAACCAGGGGCCGGGGCCAACGTCCTGACTTTC.

V usage is TRBV28 and J usage is TRBJ2-7; 15 nucleotides match TRBD2. Germline assignment: CDR1 MDHEN and CDR2 SYDVKM. The CDR3 covers 18 residues. The V gene end was trimmed by 5 bases and the J gene end by 2 bases; junction bases not matched to a gene: 10. The CDR3, as DNA: TGTGCCAGCAGTCCGCCGGGACTAGCGGGAGGTCCGGCCTACGAGCAGTACTTC. It yields the protein CASSPPGLAGGPAYEQYF.

The sample holds one count of this clone. The genes are TRBV13 and TRBJ2-3; TRBD2 matches 7 bases. The V gene's germline CDR1 is PRHDT and CDR2 FYEKMQ (reference sequence). The CDR3 extends over 16 amino acids. V was clipped by 5 bases and J by 3 bases; unmatched bases: 11. The CDR3 here is CASSPETIGGTDTQYF. The CDR3 DNA is TGTGCCAGCAGCCCGGAGACTATCGGGGGGACAGATACGCAGTATTTT.

The V gene is TRBV4-2, the J gene TRBJ2-5; 8 bases are shared with TRBD2. Germline V CDR1 and CDR2: LGHNA, YNFKEQ. CDR3 length: 14 amino acids. The V and J ends lost 7 bases and 4 bases, in that order; junction bases with no gene match: 8. The CDR3 DNA reads as TGTGCCAGCAAACCGGAGCTAGCGGGAGAGACCCAGTACTTC. The encoded protein is CASKPELAGETQYF.

This rearrangement joins TRBV19 to TRBJ1-1; D may be TRBD1 (6 bases). Trimming took off 6 bases at V and 0 bases at J, with 11 bases between the two ends. CDR1 is LNHDA, CDR2 SQIVND, per germline (reference sequence). There are 14 residues in the CDR3. The CDR3 nucleotides read TGTGCCAGTAGCAAGGGGGAACTGAACACTGAAGCTTTCTTT. Translated, it gives CASSKGELNTEAFF.

The chain couples TRBV10-3 to TRBJ2-1, with 10 bases lining up with TRBD1. This CDR3 is built from 14 residues. After removal of 4 bases from V and 7 bases from J, the junction contained 4 bases not matched to a gene. Germline V gene data show CDR1 as ENHRY and CDR2 as SYGVKD. CDR3 in amino acids: CAISGDRGGNEQFF. Written as DNA, the CDR3 is TGTGCCATCAGTGGGGACAGGGGAGGTAATGAGCAGTTCTTC.

This clone appeared once. The gene calls are TRBV6-8 and TRBJ1-6; the match to TRBD1 covers 8 bases. Germline V gene sequence: CDR1 MNHGY, CDR2 SAAAGT. The CDR3 consists of 17 residues. Trimming removed 6 bases from V and 5 bases from J; junction bases left unmatched: 12. The CDR3: CASSQDGTGWNNSPLHF. The CDR3 DNA sequence: TGTGCCAGCAGCCAAGACGGGACAGGATGGAATAATTCACCCCTCCACTTT.

This chain connects TRBV11-2 to TRBJ2-7, with D possibly TRBD1 on 7 matching bases. CDR3 length equals 15 residues. Germline CDR1 SGHAT, CDR2 FQNNGV. V lost 4 bases and J 3 bases, leaving 16 bases between the germline ends. CDR3 nucleotides: TGTGCCAGCAGCTCGAACTCGGGGGACAGCTACGAGCAGTACTTC. Translated, it gives CASSSNSGDSYEQYF.

This clone was seen a few times. The chain has TRBV5-1 and TRBJ1-2; D is possibly TRBD1 (5 bases). The germline CDR1 and CDR2 sequences are SGHRS and YFSETQ. V dropped 2 bases and J dropped 4 bases, with 15 bases sitting between them. This CDR3 contains 15 residues. DNA for the CDR3: TGCGCCAGCAGCTTATCACAGGTGGGGATCTATGGCTACACCTTC. It translates to CASSLSQVGIYGYTF. Supplemented by reference TRBV5-1 and TRBJ1-2, the full variable domain reads KAGVTQTPRYLIKTRGQQVTLSCSPISGHRSVSWYQQTPGQGLQFLFEYFSETQRNKGNFPGRFSGRQFSNSRSEMNVSTLELGDSALYLCASSLSQVGIYGYTFGSGTRLTVV.

This CDR3 reads CASSHRDRGTGELFF. DNA of the CDR3: TGTGCCAGCAGTCATCGGGACAGGGGTACCGGGGAGCTGTTTTTT. J is TRBJ2-2 and V is TRBV11-1; 10 bases agree with TRBD1. CDR3 length equals 15 residues. The V gene's germline CDR1 is SGHAT and CDR2 FQDESV (reference sequence). J lost 5 bases, V lost 6 bases, and 6 bases had no gene match.

This clone has only one observation. The chain links TRBV7-2 to TRBJ2-7, with 7 nucleotides matching TRBD2. The ends lost 6 bases at V and 4 bases at J; junction bases unmatched: 9. The CDR3 runs to 14 residues. CDR1 and CDR2 (germline): SGHTA, FQGNSA. Here the CDR3 DNA reads TGTGCCAGCAGGCCCACTAGCGTATCTTACGAGCAGTACTTC. Encoded protein: CASRPTSVSYEQYF.

This CDR3 is CASSWGRDYGYTF. The CDR3, as DNA: TGTGCCAGCAGCTGGGGCAGGGACTATGGCTACACCTTC. The chain joins TRBV12-3 or TRBV12-4 to TRBJ1-2, with D possibly matching TRBD1 (5 bases). The length of the CDR3 is 13 residues. V dropped 6 bases and J dropped 3 bases, with 11 bases sitting between them.

The sample holds one count of this clone. The chain combines TRBV18 with TRBJ2-1; 8 bases are a match to TRBD1. Germline CDR1 reads KGHSH; CDR2 reads LQKENI. V gave up 5 bases and J gave up 8 bases; unmatched junction bases: 2. The CDR3 spans 12 residues. CDR3 residues: CASSAGGHEQFF. Written as DNA, the CDR3 is TGTGCCAGCTCAGCAGGGGGCCATGAGCAGTTCTTC.

The chain is built from TRBV7-2 and TRBJ1-2; 8 bases are a match to TRBD1. Germline values: CDR1 SGHTA, CDR2 FQGNSA. J lost 8 bases, V lost 5 bases, and 7 bases had no gene match. The CDR3 consists of 13 residues. CDR3 amino acids: CASSPDRGGGYTF. The CDR3 DNA follows: TGTGCCAGCAGCCCCGACAGGGGTGGGGGCTACACCTTC.

The J gene is TRBJ2-7, the V gene TRBV12-3 or TRBV12-4; the match to TRBD1 covers 7 bases. The V segment lost 6 bases and the J segment 6 bases; nucleotides outside the gene matches: 5. This CDR3 contains 12 residues. For the CDR3, the DNA is TGTGCCAGCAGCCTACAGGGGAGCGAGCAGTACTTC. Translating it yields CASSLQGSEQYF.

CDR3: CASSYSVKGTQETQYF. CDR3 coding DNA: TGTGCCAGCAGTTACTCGGTAAAGGGGACTCAAGAGACCCAGTACTTC. The rearrangement links TRBV6-2 or TRBV6-3 to TRBJ2-5, with a tentative D call TRBD2 (6 bases). Trimming pared 0 bases from V and 2 bases from J, leaving 13 bases between. Germline lookup yields CDR1 MNHEY and CDR2 SVGEGT. This CDR3 has 16 amino acids.